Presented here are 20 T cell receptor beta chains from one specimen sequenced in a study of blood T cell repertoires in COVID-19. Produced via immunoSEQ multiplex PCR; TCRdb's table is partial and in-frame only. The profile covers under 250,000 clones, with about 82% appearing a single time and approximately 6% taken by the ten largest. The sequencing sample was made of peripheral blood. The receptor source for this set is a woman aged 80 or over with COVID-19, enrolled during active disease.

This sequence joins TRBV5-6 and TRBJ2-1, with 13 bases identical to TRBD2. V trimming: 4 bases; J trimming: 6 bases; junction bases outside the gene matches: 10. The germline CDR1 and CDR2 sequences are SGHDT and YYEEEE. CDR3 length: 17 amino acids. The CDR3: CASSPGLAGKGSNEQFF. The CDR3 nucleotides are TGTGCCAGCAGCCCGGGACTAGCGGGGAAGGGCTCCAATGAGCAGTTCTTC.

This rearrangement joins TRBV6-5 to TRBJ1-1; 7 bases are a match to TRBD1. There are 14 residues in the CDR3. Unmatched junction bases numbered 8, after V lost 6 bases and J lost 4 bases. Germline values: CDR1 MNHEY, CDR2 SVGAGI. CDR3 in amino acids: CASSPQGKGTEAFF. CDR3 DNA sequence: TGTGCCAGCAGCCCACAGGGGAAGGGCACTGAAGCTTTCTTT.

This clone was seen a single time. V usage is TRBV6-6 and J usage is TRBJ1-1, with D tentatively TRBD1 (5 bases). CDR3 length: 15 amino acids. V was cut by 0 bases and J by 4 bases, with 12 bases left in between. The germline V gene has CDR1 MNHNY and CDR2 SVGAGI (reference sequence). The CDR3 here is CASSYSGGLGTEAFF. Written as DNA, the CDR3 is TGTGCCAGCAGTTACTCGGGGGGTTTAGGCACTGAAGCTTTCTTT.

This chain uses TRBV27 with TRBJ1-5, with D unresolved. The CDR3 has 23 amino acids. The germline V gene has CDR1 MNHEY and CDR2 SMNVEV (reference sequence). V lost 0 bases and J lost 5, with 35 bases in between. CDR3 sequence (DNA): TGTGCCAGCAGTTTATCAGCCCGCAAATATCTTTTACCCGACCCGGGATGGGATCAGCCCCAGCATTTT. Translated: CASSLSARKYLLPDPGWDQPQHF.

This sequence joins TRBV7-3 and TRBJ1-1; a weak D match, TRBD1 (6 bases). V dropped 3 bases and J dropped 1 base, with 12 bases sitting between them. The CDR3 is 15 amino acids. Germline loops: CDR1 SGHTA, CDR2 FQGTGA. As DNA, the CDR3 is TGTGCCAGCAGCTTGCGGACAGACTCGAACACTGAAGCTTTCTTT. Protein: CASSLRTDSNTEAFF.

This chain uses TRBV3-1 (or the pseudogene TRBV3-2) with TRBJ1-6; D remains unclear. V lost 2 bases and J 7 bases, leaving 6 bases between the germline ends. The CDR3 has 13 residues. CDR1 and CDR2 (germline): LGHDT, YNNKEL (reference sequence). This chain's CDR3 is CASSQQLNSPLHF. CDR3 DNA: TGTGCCAGCAGCCAACAGTTAAATTCACCCCTCCACTTT.

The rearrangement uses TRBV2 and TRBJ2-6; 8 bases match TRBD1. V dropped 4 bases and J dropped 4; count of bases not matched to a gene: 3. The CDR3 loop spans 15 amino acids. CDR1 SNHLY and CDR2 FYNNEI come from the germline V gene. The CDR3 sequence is CASSGDRYGANVLTF. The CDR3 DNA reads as TGTGCCAGCAGTGGGGACAGGTACGGGGCCAACGTCCTGACTTTC.

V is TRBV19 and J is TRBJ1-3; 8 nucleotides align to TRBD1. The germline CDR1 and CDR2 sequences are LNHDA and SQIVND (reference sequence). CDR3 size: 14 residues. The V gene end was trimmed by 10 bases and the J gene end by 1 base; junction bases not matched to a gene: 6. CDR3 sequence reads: CATRDRRSGNTIYF. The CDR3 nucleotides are TGTGCCACCAGGGACAGGCGGTCTGGAAACACCATATATTTT.

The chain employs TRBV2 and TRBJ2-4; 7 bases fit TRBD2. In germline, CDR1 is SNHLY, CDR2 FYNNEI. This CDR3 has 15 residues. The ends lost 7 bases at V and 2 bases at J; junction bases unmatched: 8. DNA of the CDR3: TGTGCCAGCAAGGGAAGCGGGACTTCCAAAAACATTCAGTACTTC. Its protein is CASKGSGTSKNIQYF. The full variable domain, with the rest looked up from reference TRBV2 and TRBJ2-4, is EPEVTQTPSHQVTQMGQEVILRCVPISNHLYFYWYRQILGQKVEFLVSFYNNEISEKSEIFDDQFSVERPDGSNFTLKIRSTKLEDSAMYFCASKGSGTSKNIQYFGAGTRLSVL.

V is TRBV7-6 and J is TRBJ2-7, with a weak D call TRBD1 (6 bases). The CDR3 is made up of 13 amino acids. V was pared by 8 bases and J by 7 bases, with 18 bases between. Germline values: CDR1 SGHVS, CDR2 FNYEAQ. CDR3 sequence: CASVIRDIREQYV. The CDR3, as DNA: TGTGCCAGCGTCATCAGGGACATTAGGGAGCAGTACGTC.

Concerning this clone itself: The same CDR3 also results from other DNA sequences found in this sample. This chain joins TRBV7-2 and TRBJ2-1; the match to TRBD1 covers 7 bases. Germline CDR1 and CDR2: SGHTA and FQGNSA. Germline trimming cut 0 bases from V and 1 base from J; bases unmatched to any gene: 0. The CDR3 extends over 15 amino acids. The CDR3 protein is CASSLAQGSYNEQFF. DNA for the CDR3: TGTGCCAGCAGCTTAGCACAGGGGTCCTACAATGAGCAGTTCTTC.

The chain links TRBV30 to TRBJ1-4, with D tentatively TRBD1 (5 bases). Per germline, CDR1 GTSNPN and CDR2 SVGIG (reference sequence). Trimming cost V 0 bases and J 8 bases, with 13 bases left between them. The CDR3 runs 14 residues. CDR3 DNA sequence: TGTGCCTGGAGTGTAGGAGGGGAGAGAGAAAAACTGTTTTTT. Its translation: CAWSVGGEREKLFF.

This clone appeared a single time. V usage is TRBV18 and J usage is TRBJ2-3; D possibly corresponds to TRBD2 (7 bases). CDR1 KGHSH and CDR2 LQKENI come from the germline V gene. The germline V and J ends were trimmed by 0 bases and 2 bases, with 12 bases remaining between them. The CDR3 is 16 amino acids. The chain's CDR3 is CASSPPGRGATDTQYF. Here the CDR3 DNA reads TGTGCCAGCTCACCACCTGGTCGGGGGGCCACAGATACGCAGTATTTT.

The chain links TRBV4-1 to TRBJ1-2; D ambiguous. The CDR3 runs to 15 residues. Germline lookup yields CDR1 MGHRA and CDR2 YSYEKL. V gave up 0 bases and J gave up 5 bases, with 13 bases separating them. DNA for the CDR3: TGCGCCAGCAGCCAAGATACTGGGCTGGGTTATGGCTACACCTTC. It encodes CASSQDTGLGYGYTF.

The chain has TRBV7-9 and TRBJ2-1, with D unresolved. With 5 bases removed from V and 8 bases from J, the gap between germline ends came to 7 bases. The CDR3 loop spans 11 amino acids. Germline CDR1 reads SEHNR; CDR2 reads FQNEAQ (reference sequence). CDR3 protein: CASSLLDEQFF. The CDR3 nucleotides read TGTGCCAGCAGCCTCCTCGATGAGCAGTTCTTC. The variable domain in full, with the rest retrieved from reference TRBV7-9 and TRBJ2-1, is DTGVSQNPRHKITKRGQNVTFRCDPISEHNRLYWYRQTLGQGPEFLTYFQNEAQLEKSRLLSDRFSAERPKGSFSTLEIQRTEQGDSAMYLCASSLLDEQFFGPGTRLTVL.

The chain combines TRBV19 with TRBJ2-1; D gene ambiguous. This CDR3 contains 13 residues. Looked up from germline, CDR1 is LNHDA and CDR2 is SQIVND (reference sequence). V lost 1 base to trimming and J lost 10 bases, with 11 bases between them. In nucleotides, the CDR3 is TGTGCCAGTAGTATAGCCCCAGGTTTAGAGCAGTTCTTC. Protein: CASSIAPGLEQFF.

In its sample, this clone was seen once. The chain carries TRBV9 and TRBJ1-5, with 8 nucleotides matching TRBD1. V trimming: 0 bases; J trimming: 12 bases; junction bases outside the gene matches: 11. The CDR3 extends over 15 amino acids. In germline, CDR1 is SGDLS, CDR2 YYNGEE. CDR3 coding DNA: TGTGCCAGCAGCGTAGTCAACAGGGGGGCTCTCAGCCAGCATTTT. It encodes CASSVVNRGALSQHF.

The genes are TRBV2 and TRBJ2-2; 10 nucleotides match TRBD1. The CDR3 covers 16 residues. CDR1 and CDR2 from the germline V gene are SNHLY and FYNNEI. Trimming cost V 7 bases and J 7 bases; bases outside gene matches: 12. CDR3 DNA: TGTGCCAGCACCCTGGGACAGGGGAGGATTGGCGGGGAGCTGTTTTTT. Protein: CASTLGQGRIGGELFF.

The CDR3 sequence is CASSLGLAGGNEQFF. The CDR3 nucleotides read TGTGCCAGCAGTTTAGGGCTAGCGGGGGGTAATGAGCAGTTCTTC. The genes are TRBV6-2 or TRBV6-3 and TRBJ2-1, with 11 bases fitting TRBD2. With V trimmed by 4 bases and J by 7 bases, 6 bases remained unmatched. Germline lookup yields CDR1 MNHEY and CDR2 SVGEGT. The CDR3 has 15 residues.

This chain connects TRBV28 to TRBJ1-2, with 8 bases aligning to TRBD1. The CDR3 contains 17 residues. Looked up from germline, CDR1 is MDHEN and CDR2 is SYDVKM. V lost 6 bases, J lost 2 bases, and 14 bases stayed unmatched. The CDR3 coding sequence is TGTGCCAGCAGCGAAGTCCTCGGGACAGGATCCAACTATGGCTACACCTTC. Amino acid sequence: CASSEVLGTGSNYGYTF.